These 17 T cell receptor beta chains came from one sample sequenced in a study of CD8 T cells in Susac syndrome. The authors reverse transcribed about 0.5 to 1 ug RNA with random hexamers. TCRdb ran MiXCR on the immunoSEQ multiplex PCR reads and lists one entry per CDR3 protein. The data contain 180,000 or so distinct CDR3 sequences, about 95% of them singletons. The sample taken for sequencing was CD4+ T cells from PBMCs. The receptors were gathered from a human donor with multiple sclerosis.

The chain recombines TRBV29-1 with TRBJ1-1; TRBD1 is a possible D gene (5 bases). The V and J ends lost 7 bases and 0 bases respectively, with 12 bases between them. Germline V gene lookup returns CDR1 SQVTM and CDR2 ANQGSEA. There are 13 residues in the CDR3. In nucleotides, the CDR3 is TGCAGCGCCTTGACAGTCGTGAACACTGAAGCTTTCTTT. Translating gives CSALTVVNTEAFF. Complete variable domain (other parts from reference TRBV29-1 and TRBJ1-1): SAVISQKPSRDICQRGTSLTIQCQVDSQVTMMFWYRQQPGQSLTLIATANQGSEATYESGFVIDKFPISRPNLTFSTLTVSNMSPEDSSIYLCSALTVVNTEAFFGQGTRLTVV.

This clonotype was recorded once. This chain uses TRBV2 with TRBJ2-2; a weak D match, TRBD2 (6 bases). The CDR3 length is 16 residues. Between the trimmed V and J ends, which lost 7 bases and 1 base, there was a span of 16 bases. CDR1 is SNHLY and CDR2 is FYNNEI in the germline V gene. CDR3 sequence reads: CASMGTGLLNTGELFF. The CDR3 nucleotides are TGTGCCAGCATGGGAACGGGACTCCTGAACACCGGGGAGCTGTTTTTT.

V gene TRBV5-1 combines with J gene TRBJ1-5; perhaps TRBD1 as D (6 bases). Germline-derived CDR1 and CDR2 are SGHRS and YFSETQ. The CDR3 consists of 15 residues. V lost 4 bases to trimming and J lost 5 bases, with 16 bases between them. The CDR3 sequence: CASSISGTRDQPQHF. CDR3 nucleotides: TGCGCCAGCAGCATATCCGGGACACGGGATCAGCCCCAGCATTTT.

This chain joins TRBV30 and TRBJ1-1; D is undetermined. Per the germline V gene, CDR1 is GTSNPN and CDR2 is SVGIG (reference sequence). This CDR3 contains 16 residues. With 6 bases removed from V and 1 base from J, the gap between germline ends came to 21 bases. This CDR3 reads CACLANYQPTNTEAFF. CDR3 DNA: TGTGCCTGCCTAGCGAATTACCAGCCGACGAACACTGAAGCTTTCTTT.

This sequence joins TRBV19 and TRBJ1-4; no firm D call. Germline CDR1 is LNHDA and CDR2 is SQIVND (reference sequence). There are 13 residues in the CDR3. The V gene lost 5 bases and the J gene lost 6 bases, with 10 bases spanning the gap. CDR3 region: CASSPDPDEKLFF. In nucleotides, the CDR3 is TGTGCCAGTAGTCCTGACCCAGATGAAAAACTGTTTTTT.

This clonotype was observed a single time. The genes are TRBV7-9 and TRBJ2-3; no clear D gene. Trimming left V 5 bases short and J 6 bases short, with 15 bases between. The CDR3 is 14 amino acids. CDR1 is SEHNR, CDR2 FQNEAQ, per germline (reference sequence). The CDR3 sequence is CASSLPTPLDTQYF. CDR3 DNA: TGTGCCAGCAGCCTACCGACCCCCTTGGATACGCAGTATTTT.

The rearrangement links TRBV7-8 to TRBJ2-3; perhaps TRBD2 as D (5 bases). Germline CDR1 SGHVS, CDR2 FQNEAQ. The CDR3 extends over 14 amino acids. V lost 4 bases, J lost 2 bases, and 10 bases lay in between. CDR3: CASSYQRVTDTQYF. CDR3 coding DNA: TGTGCCAGCAGCTACCAGAGGGTCACAGATACGCAGTATTTT.

The genes are TRBV20-1 and TRBJ1-1; D gene unclear. This CDR3 is 11 amino acids long. V lost 0 bases and J 7 bases, leaving 6 bases between the germline ends. Germline V gene data show CDR1 as DFQATT and CDR2 as SNEGSKA (reference sequence). CDR3 DNA sequence: TGCAGTGCTAGAGAGTGGGGTGAAGCTTTCTTT. It codes for CSAREWGEAFF.

The chain carries TRBV7-3 and TRBJ2-3; D is uncertain. This CDR3 is 13 amino acids long. Trimming left V 5 bases short and J 7 bases short, with 13 bases between. Germline V gene lookup returns CDR1 SGHTA and CDR2 FQGTGA. The CDR3 here is CASSPPGRNTQYF. DNA for the CDR3: TGTGCCAGCAGCCCCCCCGGTCGGAATACGCAGTATTTT.

This sequence joins TRBV24-1 and TRBJ2-1; D gene unclear. The V gene lost 1 base and the J gene lost 7 bases, with 4 bases spanning the gap. The length of the CDR3 is 12 residues. Germline V gene data show CDR1 as KGHDR and CDR2 as SFDVKD. This CDR3 is CATSDFRNEQFF. Written as DNA, the CDR3 is TGTGCCACCAGTGATTTCCGGAATGAGCAGTTCTTC.

The rearrangement uses TRBV29-1 and TRBJ2-1; TRBD2 matches 8 bases. Trimming cost V 6 bases and J 8 bases; bases outside gene matches: 12. The CDR3 extends over 14 amino acids. The germline CDR1 and CDR2 sequences are SQVTM and ANQGSEA. The CDR3 loop is CSVAGLVGNYEQFF. The CDR3 DNA reads TGCAGCGTAGCGGGACTAGTTGGGAATTATGAGCAGTTCTTC.

J is TRBJ2-5 and V is TRBV29-1; D gene uncertain. V lost 2 bases, J lost 4 bases, and 8 bases lay in between. The CDR3 covers 12 residues. The germline CDR1 and CDR2 sequences are SQVTM and ANQGSEA. The CDR3 region has the DNA TGCAGCGTTGAAAAGTTAGGAGAGACCCAGTACTTC. Translation gives CSVEKLGETQYF.

The V gene is TRBV6-1, the J gene TRBJ2-1; 12 bases align to TRBD2. Germline V gives CDR1 MNHNS, CDR2 SASEGT. The CDR3 contains 17 residues. The V gene end was trimmed by 6 bases and the J gene end by 6 bases; junction bases not matched to a gene: 12. CDR3 residues: CASSRTSGADHFNEQFF. In DNA, the CDR3 is TGTGCCAGCAGCAGGACTAGCGGGGCCGACCACTTCAATGAGCAGTTCTTC.

The chain carries TRBV2 and TRBJ2-5; TRBD1 or TRBD2 may be the D gene (7 bases each). V shed 6 bases and J shed 5 bases, with 13 bases lying between them. The CDR3 is made up of 13 amino acids. Germline V lookup: CDR1 SNHLY, CDR2 FYNNEI. The CDR3 spells CASRRQGGETQYF. CDR3 in DNA: TGTGCCAGCAGGCGACAGGGAGGGGAGACCCAGTACTTC.

The chain recombines TRBV9 with TRBJ2-7; no reliable D call. Germline V gene lookup returns CDR1 SGDLS and CDR2 YYNGEE. The CDR3 runs 14 residues. V gave up 4 bases and J gave up 0 bases, with 11 bases separating them. As DNA, the CDR3 is TGTGCCAGCAGCCCCCGCCCAAGCTCCTACGAGCAGTACTTC. Translating gives CASSPRPSSYEQYF. The entire variable domain, with the rest obtained from reference TRBV9 and TRBJ2-7, is as follows: DSGVTQTPKHLITATGQRVTLRCSPRSGDLSVYWYQQSLDQGLQFLIQYYNGEERAKGNILERFSAQQFPDLHSELNLSSLELGDSALYFCASSPRPSSYEQYFGPGTRLTVT.

The chain recombines TRBV24-1 with TRBJ2-5; 7 bases are a match to TRBD2. The V gene end was trimmed by 4 bases and the J gene end by 2 bases; junction bases not matched to a gene: 6. This CDR3 is built from 15 residues. Germline V gene sequence: CDR1 KGHDR, CDR2 SFDVKD. This chain's CDR3 is CATSEAGGMQETQYF. CDR3 coding DNA: TGTGCCACCAGTGAGGCCGGGGGGATGCAAGAGACCCAGTACTTC.

This chain uses TRBV6-5 with TRBJ2-2; 9 nucleotides agree with TRBD1. Germline CDR1 and CDR2: MNHEY and SVGAGI. The J segment lost 4 bases and the V segment lost 11 bases, leaving 5 bases of the junction unmatched. The CDR3 spans 13 residues. CDR3 DNA: TGTGCCGGCCGGGACAGGGTCACCGGGGAGCTGTTTTTT. The encoded protein is CAGRDRVTGELFF.